A single sample is the source of the 7 T cell receptor beta chains below, sequenced in a study of tumor and adjacent non-tumor tissue in lung cancer. No cell sorting was done before RNA was extracted from the tissue. The library came from three nested PCR rounds adapted from ARM-PCR protocols. TCRdb analysed the multiplex PCR reads with MiXCR anew, one entry per CDR3 protein. The sample contains about 76,000 distinct CDR3 sequences, around 70% of which appear only once. Sequenced input: lung tumor tissue. The receptor source for this set is a woman in her 70s with non-small cell lung cancer.

For the CDR3, the DNA is TGTGCCAGCAGCTGGGGCAGGGGAGCGGGAAACACCGGGGAGCTGTTTTTT. This codes for CASSWGRGAGNTGELFF. The chain carries TRBV7-9 and TRBJ2-2; a weak D match, TRBD2 (7 bases). Germline CDR1 SEHNR, CDR2 FQNEAQ (reference sequence). The V end was cut by 4 bases, the J end by 2 bases, with 17 bases between. The length of the CDR3 is 17 residues.

Comments on this clonotype: At one boundary the junction diverges from the germline segment, which might be a read error. The CDR3 nucleotides read TGTGCCAGCAGCTCAAGAGGCAGGCGGGGGGTCAACGTCCTTACTTTC. Translation gives CASSSRGRRGVNVLTF. V usage is TRBV11-1 and J usage is TRBJ2-6, with 8 nucleotides matching TRBD2. CDR3 length: 16 amino acids. From germline, CDR1 is SGHAT and CDR2 FQDESV (reference sequence). Full variable domain (remainder filled in from reference TRBV11-1 and TRBJ2-6): EAEVAQSPRYKITEKSQAVAFWCDPISGHATLYWYRQILGQGPELLVQFQDESVVDDSQLPKDRFSAERLKGVDSTLKIQPAELGDSAMYLCASSSRGRRGVNVLTFGAGSRLTVL.

This clonotype has more than one count but fewer than ten. A much larger clone differs from this one at a single base, so this may be a read error. The chain joins TRBV5-6 to TRBJ2-7; tentatively, D is TRBD1 or TRBD2 (5 bases each). Germline CDR1 is SGHDT and CDR2 is YYEEEE. The CDR3 length is 11 residues. The CDR3 nucleotides are TGTACCAGCAACCTGGGGACCGAGCAGTACTTC. It encodes CTSNLGTEQYF.

Concerning this clonotype: This may come from a read error, since a much larger clone is one base off. The chain recombines TRBV7-9 with TRBJ1-1; D remains unclear. This CDR3 spans 14 amino acids. Germline assignment: CDR1 SEHNR and CDR2 FQNEAQ (reference sequence). This CDR3 is CVSSSLITDTEAFF. CDR3 coding DNA: TGTGTCAGCAGCTCCTTAATTACGGACACTGAAGCTTTCTTT.

The chain is built from TRBV29-1 and TRBJ2-7; the match to TRBD1 covers 8 bases. The germline CDR1 and CDR2 sequences are SQVTM and ANQGSEA. The CDR3 runs 13 residues. DNA of the CDR3: TGCGGCGCCGCTGTCAGGGGGCGGTACGAGCAGTACTTC. It encodes CGAAVRGRYEQYF.

This clonotype has at least ten counts. The chain combines TRBV30 with TRBJ2-6; no clear D. Trimming removed 2 bases at V and 1 base at J, with 9 bases between. The V gene's germline CDR1 is GTSNPN and CDR2 SVGIG (reference sequence). The CDR3 spans 15 residues. This chain's CDR3 is CAWSSTRSGANVLTF. CDR3 DNA sequence: TGTGCCTGGAGTTCTACAAGGTCTGGGGCCAACGTCCTGACTTTC.

This sequence joins TRBV5-1 and TRBJ2-7; 8 bases line up with TRBD2. Looked up from germline, CDR1 is SGHRS and CDR2 is YFSETQ. The CDR3 sequence is 15 residues long. The V segment lost 4 bases and the J segment 1 base; nucleotides outside the gene matches: 7. The CDR3 nucleotides read TGCGCCAGCAGCCGAGGAACTAGCGGATCCTACGAGCAGTACTTC. It yields the protein CASSRGTSGSYEQYF. The whole variable domain, remainder taken from reference TRBV5-1 and TRBJ2-7, is KAGVTQTPRYLIKTRGQQVTLSCSPISGHRSVSWYQQTPGQGLQFLFEYFSETQRNKGNFPGRFSGRQFSNSRSEMNVSTLELGDSALYLCASSRGTSGSYEQYFGPGTRLTVT.